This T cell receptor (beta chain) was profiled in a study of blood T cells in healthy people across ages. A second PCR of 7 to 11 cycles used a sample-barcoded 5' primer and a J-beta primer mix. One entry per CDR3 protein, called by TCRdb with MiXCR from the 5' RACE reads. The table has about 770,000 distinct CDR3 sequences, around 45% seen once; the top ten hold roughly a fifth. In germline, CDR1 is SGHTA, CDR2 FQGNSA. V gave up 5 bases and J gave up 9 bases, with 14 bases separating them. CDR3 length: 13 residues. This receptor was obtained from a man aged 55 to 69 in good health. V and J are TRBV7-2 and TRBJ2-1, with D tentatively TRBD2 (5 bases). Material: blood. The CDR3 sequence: CASSRRQSGEQFF. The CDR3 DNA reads TGTGCCAGCAGCAGGAGGCAGAGTGGTGAGCAGTTCTTC.